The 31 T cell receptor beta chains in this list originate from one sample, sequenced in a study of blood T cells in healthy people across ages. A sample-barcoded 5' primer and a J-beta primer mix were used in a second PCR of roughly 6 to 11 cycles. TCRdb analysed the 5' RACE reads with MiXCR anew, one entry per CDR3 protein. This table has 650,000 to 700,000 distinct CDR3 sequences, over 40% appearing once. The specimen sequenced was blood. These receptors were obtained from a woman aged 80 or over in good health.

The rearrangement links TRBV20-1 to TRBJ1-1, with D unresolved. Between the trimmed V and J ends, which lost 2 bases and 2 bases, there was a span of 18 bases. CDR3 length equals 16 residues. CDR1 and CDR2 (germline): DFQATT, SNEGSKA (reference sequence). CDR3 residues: CSARTFNRGANTEAFF. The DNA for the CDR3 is TGCAGTGCTAGAACATTTAACCGGGGAGCCAACACTGAAGCTTTCTTT.

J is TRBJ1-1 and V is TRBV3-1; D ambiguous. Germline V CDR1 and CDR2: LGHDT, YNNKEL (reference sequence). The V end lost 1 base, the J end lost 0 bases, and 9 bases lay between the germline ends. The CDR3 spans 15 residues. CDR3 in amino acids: CASSQGVSMNTEAFF. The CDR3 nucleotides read TGTGCCAGCAGCCAAGGAGTCAGCATGAACACTGAAGCTTTCTTT.

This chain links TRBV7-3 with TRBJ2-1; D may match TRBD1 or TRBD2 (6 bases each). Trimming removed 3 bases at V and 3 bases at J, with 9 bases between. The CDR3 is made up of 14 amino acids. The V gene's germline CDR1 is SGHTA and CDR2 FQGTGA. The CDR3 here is CASSFRGDYNEQFF. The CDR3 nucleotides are TGTGCCAGCAGCTTTAGGGGGGACTACAATGAGCAGTTCTTC.

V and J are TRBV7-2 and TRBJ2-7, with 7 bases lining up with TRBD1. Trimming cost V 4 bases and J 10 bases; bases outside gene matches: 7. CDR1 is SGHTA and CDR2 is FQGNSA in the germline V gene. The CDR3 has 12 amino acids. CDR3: CASSSRQGTQYF. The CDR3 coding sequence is TGTGCCAGCAGCTCCAGACAGGGCACCCAGTACTTC.

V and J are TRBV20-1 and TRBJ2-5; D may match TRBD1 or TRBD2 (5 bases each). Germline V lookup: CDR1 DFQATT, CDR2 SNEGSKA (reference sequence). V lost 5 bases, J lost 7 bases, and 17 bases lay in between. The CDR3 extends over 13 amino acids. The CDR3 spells CSAGSTGQTTQYF. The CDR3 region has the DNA TGCAGTGCTGGGAGTACAGGACAAACGACCCAGTACTTC.

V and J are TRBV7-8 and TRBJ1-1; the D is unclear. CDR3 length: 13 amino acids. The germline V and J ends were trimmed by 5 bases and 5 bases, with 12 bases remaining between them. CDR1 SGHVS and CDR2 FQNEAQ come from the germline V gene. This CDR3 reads CASSGPGWTEAFF. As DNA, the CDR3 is TGTGCCAGCAGCGGCCCGGGCTGGACTGAAGCTTTCTTT.

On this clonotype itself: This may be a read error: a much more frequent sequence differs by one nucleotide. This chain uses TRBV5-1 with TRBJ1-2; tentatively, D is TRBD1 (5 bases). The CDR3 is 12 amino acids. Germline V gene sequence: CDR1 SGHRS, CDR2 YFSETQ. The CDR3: CAGSLDTYGYTF. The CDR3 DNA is TGCGCCGGCAGCTTGGACACGTATGGCTACACCTTC.

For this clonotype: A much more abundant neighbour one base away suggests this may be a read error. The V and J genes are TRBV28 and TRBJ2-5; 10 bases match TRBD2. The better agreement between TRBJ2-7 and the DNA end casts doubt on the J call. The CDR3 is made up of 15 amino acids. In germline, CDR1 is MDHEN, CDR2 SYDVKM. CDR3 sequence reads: CAGGVTSGNSDEQYF. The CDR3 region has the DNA TGTGCCGGGGGGGTCACTAGCGGGAACTCCGACGAGCAGTACTTC.

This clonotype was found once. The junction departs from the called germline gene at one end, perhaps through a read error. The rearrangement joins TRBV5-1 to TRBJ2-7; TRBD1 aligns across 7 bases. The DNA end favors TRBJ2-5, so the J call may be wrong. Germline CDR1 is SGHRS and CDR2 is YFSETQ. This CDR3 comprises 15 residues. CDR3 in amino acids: CASSKEVGTDETQYF. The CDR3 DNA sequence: TGTGCCAGCAGCAAAGAAGTCGGGACAGACGAGACCCAGTACTTC.

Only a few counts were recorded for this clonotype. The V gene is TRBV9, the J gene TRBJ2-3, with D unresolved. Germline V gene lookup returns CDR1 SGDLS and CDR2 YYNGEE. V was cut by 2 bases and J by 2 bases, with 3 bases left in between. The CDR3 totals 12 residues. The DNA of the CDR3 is TGTGCCAGCAGCGTCCTCACAGATACGCAGTATTTT. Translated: CASSVLTDTQYF.

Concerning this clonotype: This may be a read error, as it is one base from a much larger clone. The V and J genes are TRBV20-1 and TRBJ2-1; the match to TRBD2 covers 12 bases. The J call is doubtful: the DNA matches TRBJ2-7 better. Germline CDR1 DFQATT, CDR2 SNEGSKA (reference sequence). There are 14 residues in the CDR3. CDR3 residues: CSARLAGDPNEQYF. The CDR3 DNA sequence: TGCAGTGCTCGACTAGCGGGAGATCCCAATGAGCAGTACTTC.

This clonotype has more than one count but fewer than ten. CDR3 sequence (DNA): TGCAGTGCCACCACCGGATACTACAATGAGCAGTTCTTC. This gives the protein CSATTGYYNEQFF. The chain links TRBV20-1 to TRBJ2-1, with no clear D. There are 13 residues in the CDR3. V shed 6 bases and J shed 3 bases, with 12 bases lying between them. Germline V gene lookup returns CDR1 DFQATT and CDR2 SNEGSKA (reference sequence).

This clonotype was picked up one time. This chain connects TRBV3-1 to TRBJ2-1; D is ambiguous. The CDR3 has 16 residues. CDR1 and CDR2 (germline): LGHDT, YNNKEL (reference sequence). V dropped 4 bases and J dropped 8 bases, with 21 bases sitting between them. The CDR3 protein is CASSLESRKPTHEQFF. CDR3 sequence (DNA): TGTGCCAGCAGCCTAGAATCTAGGAAACCGACCCATGAGCAGTTCTTC.

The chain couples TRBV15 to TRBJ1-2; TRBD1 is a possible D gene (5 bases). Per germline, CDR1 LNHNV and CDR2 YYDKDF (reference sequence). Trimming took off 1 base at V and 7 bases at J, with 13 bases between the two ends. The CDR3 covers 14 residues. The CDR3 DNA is TGTGCCACCAGCAGAGCCCGGGACGGCTTTGGCTACACCTTC. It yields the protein CATSRARDGFGYTF.

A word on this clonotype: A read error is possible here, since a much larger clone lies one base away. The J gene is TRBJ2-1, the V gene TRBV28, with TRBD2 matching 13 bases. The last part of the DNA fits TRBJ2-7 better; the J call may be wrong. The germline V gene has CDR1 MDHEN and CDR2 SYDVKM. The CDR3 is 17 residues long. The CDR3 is CASSLGTSGTVNNEQYF. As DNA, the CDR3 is TGTGCCAGCAGTTTAGGGACTAGCGGGACCGTTAACAATGAGCAGTACTTC.

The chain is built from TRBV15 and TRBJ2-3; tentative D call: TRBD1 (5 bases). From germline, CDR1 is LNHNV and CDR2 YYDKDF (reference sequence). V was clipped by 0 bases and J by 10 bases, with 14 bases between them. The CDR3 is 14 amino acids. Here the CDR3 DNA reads TGTGCCACCAGCAGAGATCGGTTAGACAGTTCGCAGTATTTT. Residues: CATSRDRLDSSQYF.

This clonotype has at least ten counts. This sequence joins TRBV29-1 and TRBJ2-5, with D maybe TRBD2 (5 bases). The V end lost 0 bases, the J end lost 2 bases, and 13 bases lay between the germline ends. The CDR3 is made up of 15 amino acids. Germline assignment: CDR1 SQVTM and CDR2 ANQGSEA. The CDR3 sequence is CSVEDNLAVQETQYF. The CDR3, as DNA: TGCAGCGTTGAAGATAATCTAGCTGTACAAGAGACCCAGTACTTC.

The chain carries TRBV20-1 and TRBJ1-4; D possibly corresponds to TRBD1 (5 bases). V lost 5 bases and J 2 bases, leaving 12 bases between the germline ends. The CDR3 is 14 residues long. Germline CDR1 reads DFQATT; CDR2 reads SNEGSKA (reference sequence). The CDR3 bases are TGCAGTGCTGCCCCTGGGGGTACTAATGAAAAACTGTTTTTT. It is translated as CSAAPGGTNEKLFF.

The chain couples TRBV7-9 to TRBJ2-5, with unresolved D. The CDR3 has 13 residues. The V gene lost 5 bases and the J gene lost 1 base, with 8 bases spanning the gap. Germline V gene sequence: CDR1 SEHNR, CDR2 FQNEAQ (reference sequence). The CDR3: CASSVGFQETQYF. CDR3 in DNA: TGTGCCAGCAGCGTCGGATTCCAAGAGACCCAGTACTTC.

CDR3 DNA sequence: TGTGCCTGGAGTGGAGGGGTTAACTATGGCTACACCTTC. Translated, it gives CAWSGGVNYGYTF. V usage is TRBV30 and J usage is TRBJ1-2, with D perhaps matching TRBD1 (5 bases). V was pared by 1 base and J by 1 base, with 7 bases between. Germline assignment: CDR1 GTSNPN and CDR2 SVGIG (reference sequence). CDR3 size: 13 residues.

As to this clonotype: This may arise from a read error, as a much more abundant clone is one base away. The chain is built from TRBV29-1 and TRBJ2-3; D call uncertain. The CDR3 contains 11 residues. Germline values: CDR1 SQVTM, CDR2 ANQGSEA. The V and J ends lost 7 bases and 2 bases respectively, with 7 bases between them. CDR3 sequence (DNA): TGCAGCGGTAGCCTCACAGATACGCAGTATTTT. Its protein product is CSGSLTDTQYF.

CDR3: CASGLGPSDKAFF. The CDR3 DNA is TGTGCCAGCGGTCTGGGACCCTCCGACAAAGCTTTCTTT. The chain recombines TRBV7-3 with TRBJ1-1, with D maybe TRBD1 (5 bases). Germline CDR1 is SGHTA and CDR2 is FQGTGA. Between the trimmed V and J ends, which lost 8 bases and 9 bases, there was a span of 19 bases. The CDR3 is 13 residues long.

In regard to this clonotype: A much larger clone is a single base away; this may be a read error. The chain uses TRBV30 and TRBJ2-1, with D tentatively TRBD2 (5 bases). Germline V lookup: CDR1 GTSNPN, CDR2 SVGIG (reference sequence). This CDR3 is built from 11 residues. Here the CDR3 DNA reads TGTGCCGGGAGTCTAATTGGTGAGCAGTTCTTC. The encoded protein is CAGSLIGEQFF.

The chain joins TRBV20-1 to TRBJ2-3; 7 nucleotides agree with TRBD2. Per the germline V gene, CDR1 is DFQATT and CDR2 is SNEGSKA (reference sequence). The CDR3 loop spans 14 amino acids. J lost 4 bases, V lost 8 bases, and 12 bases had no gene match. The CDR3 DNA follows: TGCAGTCCCGAGGGAGGTCTAGCGGCAGATACGCAGTATTTT. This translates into CSPEGGLAADTQYF.

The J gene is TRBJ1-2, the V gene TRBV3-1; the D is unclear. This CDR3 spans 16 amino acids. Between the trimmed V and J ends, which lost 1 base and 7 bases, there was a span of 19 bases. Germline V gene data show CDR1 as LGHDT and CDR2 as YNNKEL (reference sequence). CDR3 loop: CASSQVPRGGAGGYTF. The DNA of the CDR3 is TGTGCCAGCAGCCAAGTTCCAAGAGGAGGAGCTGGTGGCTACACCTTC. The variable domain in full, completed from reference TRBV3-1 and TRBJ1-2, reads DTAVSQTPKYLVTQMGNDKSIKCEQNLGHDTMYWYKQDSKKFLKIMFSYNNKELIINETVPNRFSPKSPDKAHLNLHINSLELGDSAVYFCASSQVPRGGAGGYTFGSGTRLTVV.

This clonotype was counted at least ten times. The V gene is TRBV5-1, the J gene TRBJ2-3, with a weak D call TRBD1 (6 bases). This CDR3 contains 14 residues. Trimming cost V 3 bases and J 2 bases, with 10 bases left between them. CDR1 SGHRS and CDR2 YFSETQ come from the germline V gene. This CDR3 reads CASSSGDTTDTQYF. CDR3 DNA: TGCGCCAGCAGCTCAGGGGACACCACAGATACGCAGTATTTT.

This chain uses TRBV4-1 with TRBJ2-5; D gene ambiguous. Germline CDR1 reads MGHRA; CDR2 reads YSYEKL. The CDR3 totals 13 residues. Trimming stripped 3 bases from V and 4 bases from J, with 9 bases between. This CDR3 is CASSHAAGETQYF. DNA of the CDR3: TGCGCCAGCAGCCACGCGGCCGGAGAGACCCAGTACTTC.

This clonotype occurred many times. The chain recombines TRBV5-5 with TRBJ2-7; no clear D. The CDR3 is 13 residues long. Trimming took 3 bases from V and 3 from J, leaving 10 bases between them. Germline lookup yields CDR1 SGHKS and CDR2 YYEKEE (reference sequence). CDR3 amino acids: CASSSPIIYEQYF. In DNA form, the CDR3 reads TGTGCCAGCAGCTCTCCGATTATCTACGAGCAGTACTTC.

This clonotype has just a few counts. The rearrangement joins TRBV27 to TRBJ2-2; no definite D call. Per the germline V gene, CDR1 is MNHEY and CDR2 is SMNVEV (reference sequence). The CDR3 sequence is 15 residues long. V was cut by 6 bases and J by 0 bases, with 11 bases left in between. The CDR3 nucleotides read TGTGCCAGCAGAACTCTCCGGGCGAACACCGGGGAGCTGTTTTTT. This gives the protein CASRTLRANTGELFF.

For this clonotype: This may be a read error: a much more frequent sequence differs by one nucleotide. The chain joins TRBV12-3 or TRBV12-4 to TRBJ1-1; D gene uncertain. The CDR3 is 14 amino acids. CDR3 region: CASREEELNTETFF. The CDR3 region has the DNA TGTGCCAGCAGAGAAGAGGAGTTGAACACTGAAACTTTCTTT.

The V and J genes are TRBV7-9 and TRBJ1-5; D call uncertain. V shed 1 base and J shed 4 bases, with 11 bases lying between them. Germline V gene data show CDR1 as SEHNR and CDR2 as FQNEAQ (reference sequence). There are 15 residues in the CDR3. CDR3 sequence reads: CASSLGPNPNQPQHF. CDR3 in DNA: TGTGCCAGCAGCTTAGGACCAAACCCGAATCAGCCCCAGCATTTT.